Following are 16 T cell receptor beta chains from one sample sequenced in a study of OX40 agonist ivuxolimab in advanced cancers. Sequencing was performed with immunoSEQ multiplex PCR; in TCRdb, only in-frame clones are kept and a portion is missing. The table includes 150,000 to 170,000 clones, 94% detected once. Source: CD4+ or CD8+ T cells sorted from blood, taken in a trial of the OX40 agonist ivuxolimab. These receptors came from an adult with an advanced solid tumor such as melanoma, head and neck, liver or kidney cancer.

J is TRBJ2-1 and V is TRBV9, with 7 bases fitting TRBD2. With V trimmed by 0 bases and J by 2 bases, 8 bases remained unmatched. Germline V CDR1 and CDR2: SGDLS, YYNGEE. The CDR3 runs 17 residues. The CDR3 spells CASSVVEGLAAYNEQFF. CDR3 DNA: TGTGCCAGCAGCGTAGTAGAAGGGCTAGCGGCCTACAATGAGCAGTTCTTC.

The chain combines TRBV6-5 with TRBJ1-6; 8 bases match TRBD1. CDR1 is MNHEY, CDR2 SVGAGI, per germline. The CDR3 sequence is 16 residues long. V trimming: 1 base; J trimming: 8 bases; junction bases outside the gene matches: 7. The CDR3 is CASSYYSDREDSPLHF. In nucleotides, the CDR3 is TGTGCCAGCAGTTACTACTCGGACAGGGAAGATTCACCCCTCCACTTT.

The rearrangement links TRBV28 to TRBJ1-5; no definite D call. There are 15 residues in the CDR3. V was pared by 6 bases and J by 2 bases, with 14 bases between. Germline V gene lookup returns CDR1 MDHEN and CDR2 SYDVKM. Here the CDR3 DNA reads TGTGCCAGCAGATTTCCCCCCGGGGGCAATCAGCCCCAGCATTTT. Translation: CASRFPPGGNQPQHF.

The chain carries TRBV15 and TRBJ1-1; 7 bases are a match to TRBD1. From germline, CDR1 is LNHNV and CDR2 YYDKDF (reference sequence). V lost 3 bases to trimming and J lost 4 bases; unmatched junction nucleotides: 5. The CDR3 runs 14 residues. The chain's CDR3 is CATSRRTGGTEAFF. The CDR3 region has the DNA TGTGCCACCAGCAGGAGGACAGGCGGCACTGAAGCTTTCTTT. The entire variable domain, with the rest obtained from reference TRBV15 and TRBJ1-1, is as follows: DAMVIQNPRYQVTQFGKPVTLSCSQTLNHNVMYWYQQKSSQAPKLLFHYYDKDFNNEADTPDNFQSRRPNTSFCFLDIRSPGLGDTAMYLCATSRRTGGTEAFFGQGTRLTVV.

The rearrangement joins TRBV27 to TRBJ2-2; tentative D call: TRBD2 (5 bases). Trimming cost V 11 bases and J 4 bases, with 14 bases left between them. Looked up from germline, CDR1 is MNHEY and CDR2 is SMNVEV (reference sequence). This CDR3 is 13 amino acids long. CDR3 nucleotide sequence: TGTGCCGGAGGAGGTCGGGCCACCGGGGAGCTGTTTTTT. It specifies CAGGGRATGELFF.

The chain recombines TRBV6-5 with TRBJ2-7; the D is unclear. This CDR3 spans 13 amino acids. The V and J ends lost 6 bases and 7 bases respectively, with 16 bases between them. The germline V gene encodes CDR1 MNHEY and CDR2 SVGAGI. CDR3 loop: CASSFRVAAEQYF. The CDR3 DNA is TGTGCCAGCAGCTTTAGGGTGGCGGCGGAGCAGTACTTC.

This rearrangement joins TRBV4-1 to TRBJ1-2, with unresolved D. Per germline, CDR1 MGHRA and CDR2 YSYEKL. V lost 2 bases and J 1 base, leaving 14 bases between the germline ends. The CDR3 is 16 residues long. The CDR3: CASSQPRRGVNYGYTF. CDR3 in DNA: TGCGCCAGCAGCCAACCCCGGCGAGGAGTTAACTATGGCTACACCTTC.

This chain connects TRBV5-6 to TRBJ1-1; D ambiguous. Germline V gene data show CDR1 as SGHDT and CDR2 as YYEEEE. Deletions cut 0 bases from V and 6 bases from J, with 9 bases between. CDR3 size: 13 residues. As DNA, the CDR3 is TGTGCCAGCAGCTTGGGGGGAAGGGCTGAAGCTTTCTTT. It encodes CASSLGGRAEAFF.

V is TRBV6-1 and J is TRBJ1-1; D possibly corresponds to TRBD1 (6 bases). Germline loops: CDR1 MNHNS, CDR2 SASEGT. Between the trimmed V and J ends, which lost 7 bases and 4 bases, there was a span of 16 bases. This CDR3 is built from 14 residues. The CDR3: CASMLGGVVTEAFF. CDR3 nucleotide sequence: TGTGCCAGCATGCTAGGGGGTGTTGTCACTGAAGCTTTCTTT.

The rearrangement uses TRBV5-4 and TRBJ1-1; no reliable D call. This CDR3 has 13 residues. V was pared by 5 bases and J by 4 bases, with 12 bases between. The germline V gene has CDR1 SGHNT and CDR2 YYREEE (reference sequence). This chain's CDR3 is CASRRGASTEAFF. The CDR3 bases are TGTGCCAGCAGACGGGGAGCGAGCACTGAAGCTTTCTTT.

The chain recombines TRBV5-1 with TRBJ2-7; 10 nucleotides line up with TRBD1. Germline V CDR1 and CDR2: SGHRS, YFSETQ. This CDR3 is built from 16 residues. The junction had 13 bases not matched to a gene; V was cut back by 4 bases and J by 6 bases. The chain's CDR3 is CASSRGTGAEGLEQYF. The CDR3 coding sequence is TGCGCCAGCAGCCGAGGGACAGGGGCTGAGGGCCTCGAGCAGTACTTC.

This clone came up once. The J gene is TRBJ1-2, the V gene TRBV28, with D unclear. Trimming removed 6 bases from V and 1 base from J, with 9 bases in between. Germline V gene lookup returns CDR1 MDHEN and CDR2 SYDVKM. The CDR3 spans 13 residues. CDR3 sequence reads: CASRTGLNYGYTF. CDR3 bases: TGTGCCAGCAGGACGGGCCTTAACTATGGCTACACCTTC.

This sequence joins TRBV7-2 and TRBJ2-7, with TRBD2 matching over 9 bases. This CDR3 is 14 amino acids long. Trimming took 2 bases from V and 2 from J; bases not matched to a gene: 1. CDR1 is SGHTA and CDR2 is FQGNSA in the germline V gene. The CDR3 nucleotides are TGTGCCAGCAGCTTAACTAGCGGGCCCTACGAGCAGTACTTC. Translated, it gives CASSLTSGPYEQYF.

This clone was recorded at least ten times. The rearrangement uses TRBV7-9 and TRBJ2-5, with no clear D. CDR1 is SEHNR and CDR2 is FQNEAQ in the germline V gene (reference sequence). The CDR3 sequence is 11 residues long. Trimming cost V 5 bases and J 7 bases, with 8 bases left between them. CDR3: CASSVVATQYF. The CDR3, as DNA: TGTGCCAGCAGCGTAGTGGCGACCCAGTACTTC. Full variable domain (rest looked up from reference TRBV7-9 and TRBJ2-5): DTGVSQNPRHKITKRGQNVTFRCDPISEHNRLYWYRQTLGQGPEFLTYFQNEAQLEKSRLLSDRFSAERPKGSFSTLEIQRTEQGDSAMYLCASSVVATQYFGPGTRLLVL.

V gene TRBV7-3 combines with J gene TRBJ2-3; D may be TRBD1 (6 bases). Germline V lookup: CDR1 SGHTA, CDR2 FQGTGA. CDR3 size: 12 residues. V lost 5 bases and J 12 bases, leaving 15 bases between the germline ends. The CDR3 nucleotides are TGTGCCAGCAGCGCGTCACAGGGAAACCAGTATTTT. Protein: CASSASQGNQYF.

This chain uses TRBV9 with TRBJ1-4, with 9 bases fitting TRBD1. This CDR3 region has 22 residues. The V segment lost 0 bases and the J segment 0 bases; nucleotides outside the gene matches: 18. Germline CDR1 reads SGDLS; CDR2 reads YYNGEE. For the CDR3, the DNA is TGTGCCAGCAGCGTAGGGATCAGGGGACAGGGTAGTCCTCTGGCAACTAATGAAAAACTGTTTTTT. Translated: CASSVGIRGQGSPLATNEKLFF.